Below, 4 T cell receptor beta chains from the same sample are listed, as sequenced in a study of monozygotic twins with inflammatory bowel disease. For each CDR3 protein, TCRdb gives one entry from its re-call of the 5' RACE reads, without DNA. In total, the table holds some 90,000 distinct CDR3 sequences. Material for sequencing was blood. These receptors came from a human donor with ulcerative colitis or Crohn's disease, or a healthy co-twin of an affected twin (not recorded which).

The chain joins TRBV12-3 or TRBV12-4 to TRBJ1-2; the TCRdb D gene call, TRBD1, has no DNA to confirm it. This CDR3 is 12 amino acids long. CDR3 sequence reads: CASSSRTGGYTF.

This chain links TRBV9 with TRBJ1-1. The CDR3 loop spans 15 amino acids. From germline, CDR1 is SGDLS and CDR2 YYNGEE. CDR3 in amino acids: CASSVVRPRDTEAFF.

The chain is built from TRBV18 and TRBJ2-5; TCRdb outputs TRBD1, but without DNA this stays unchecked. CDR3 length equals 15 residues. The germline V gene encodes CDR1 KGHSH and CDR2 LQKENI. The CDR3 loop reads CASSPSRGTEETQYF.

V gene TRBV10-1 combines with J gene TRBJ2-3. The CDR3 loop spans 13 amino acids. Germline V CDR1 and CDR2: WNHNN, SYGVQD (reference sequence). This CDR3 is CASSEWVGDTQYF.